A single sample is the source of the 15 T cell receptor beta chains below, sequenced in a study of T cell responses to AZD1222 COVID-19 vaccine. Method: immunoSEQ multiplex PCR; TCRdb's copy keeps in-frame clones and lacks some. The sample holds about 100,000 clones, about 87% seen once. The sample was peripheral blood, taken on day 0 of AZD1222 vaccination. The receptors stem from an adult in good health.

The CDR3 sequence is CASSKPREGARIYGYTF. Written as DNA, the CDR3 is TGTGCCAGCAGCAAACCCAGAGAGGGGGCGCGGATTTATGGCTACACCTTC. The chain has TRBV21-1 and TRBJ1-2; the table's TRBD1 call for D was not verified on the DNA. TRBV21-1 constitutes a pseudogene. The CDR3 is made up of 17 amino acids.

The CDR3 region is CASSPPREFGTEAFF. The CDR3 bases are TGTGCCAGCTCACCTCCCAGGGAATTTGGCACTGAAGCTTTCTTT. The rearrangement links TRBV18 to TRBJ1-1, with D tentatively TRBD1 (5 bases). The CDR3 totals 15 residues. The germline V and J ends were trimmed by 3 bases and 4 bases, with 15 bases remaining between them. Germline CDR1 is KGHSH and CDR2 is LQKENI.

This clone was counted only a few times. The genes are TRBV3-1 (or the pseudogene TRBV3-2) and TRBJ2-7; 7 bases line up with TRBD1. The CDR3 is made up of 15 amino acids. J gave up 3 bases and V 1 base, and 6 bases lay outside the gene matches. CDR1 is LGHDT, CDR2 YNNKEL, per germline (reference sequence). This chain's CDR3 is CASSQGPGGVYEQYF. In DNA form, the CDR3 reads TGTGCCAGCAGCCAAGGGCCAGGGGGAGTCTACGAGCAGTACTTC.

The chain couples TRBV10-3 to TRBJ1-6; the D gene is possibly TRBD1 (5 bases). The CDR3 sequence is 19 residues long. Trimming removed 0 bases from V and 0 bases from J, with 15 bases in between. The germline CDR1 and CDR2 sequences are ENHRY and SYGVKD. DNA for the CDR3: TGTGCCATCAGTGAGTCAACAGGAGGCTCAGGCTCCTATAATTCACCCCTCCACTTT. Protein sequence: CAISESTGGSGSYNSPLHF.

The chain has TRBV6-1 and TRBJ1-1; TRBD1 might be the D (6 bases). The CDR3 spans 15 residues. The V end was cut by 0 bases, the J end by 5 bases, with 13 bases between. Per the germline V gene, CDR1 is MNHNS and CDR2 is SASEGT. The CDR3 sequence: CASSEAPGAGTEAFF. The CDR3 region has the DNA TGTGCCAGCAGTGAAGCCCCGGGGGCTGGAACTGAAGCTTTCTTT.

The CDR3: CASSLNEKLFF. The CDR3 DNA sequence: TGTGCCAGCAGCCTTAATGAAAAACTGTTTTTT. The V and J genes are TRBV28 and TRBJ1-4; D is uncertain. Germline V lookup: CDR1 MDHEN, CDR2 SYDVKM. V was cut by 6 bases and J by 4 bases, with 3 bases left in between. The CDR3 runs to 11 residues.

The rearrangement joins TRBV5-4 to TRBJ1-1; 7 bases line up with TRBD1. V lost 1 base to trimming and J lost 1 base; unmatched junction nucleotides: 4. Germline lookup yields CDR1 SGHNT and CDR2 YYREEE (reference sequence). The CDR3 runs to 15 residues. Written as DNA, the CDR3 is TGTGCCAGCAGCTTGCAGGGGGGGGAGAACACTGAAGCTTTCTTT. This sequence encodes CASSLQGGENTEAFF.

The CDR3 DNA reads as TGTGCCAGCAGTGTCTTGGCTAATCAGCCCCAGCATTTT. This sequence encodes CASSVLANQPQHF. The J gene is TRBJ1-5, the V gene TRBV2; the D is unclear. Germline values: CDR1 SNHLY, CDR2 FYNNEI. Trimming pared 4 bases from V and 4 bases from J, leaving 8 bases between. The CDR3 has 13 amino acids.

This clone showed up just a few times. This chain links TRBV11-1 with TRBJ2-3; D is perhaps TRBD2 (7 bases). V was clipped by 1 base and J by 3 bases, with 11 bases between them. CDR1 is SGHAT, CDR2 FQDESV, per germline (reference sequence). The CDR3 runs 15 residues. The CDR3 here is CASSLDGGATDTQYF. CDR3 DNA: TGTGCCAGCAGCTTAGATGGGGGGGCGACAGATACGCAGTATTTT.

The rearrangement joins TRBV15 to TRBJ1-6; D is unclear. CDR1 is LNHNV, CDR2 YYDKDF, per germline (reference sequence). The CDR3 is 14 residues long. Trimming removed 1 base from V and 7 bases from J, with 8 bases in between. The CDR3 is CATSRAGGNSPLHF. The CDR3 DNA reads TGTGCCACCAGCAGAGCGGGAGGGAATTCACCCCTCCACTTT.

The J gene is TRBJ2-7, the V gene TRBV6-2 or TRBV6-3, with a possible D match to TRBD1 (6 bases). The length of the CDR3 is 13 residues. V lost 3 bases and J 6 bases, leaving 12 bases between the germline ends. Germline V gene sequence: CDR1 MNHEY, CDR2 SVGEGT. The CDR3 nucleotides read TGTGCCAGCAGTTATTCAGGGGCGGGCGAGCAGTACTTC. This encodes CASSYSGAGEQYF.

This chain connects TRBV19 to TRBJ1-1, with D unclear. Germline V gives CDR1 LNHDA, CDR2 SQIVND (reference sequence). This CDR3 is 14 amino acids long. Trimming shortened V by 4 bases and J by 10 bases, and 19 bases separated the two germline ends. CDR3 amino acids: CASSTPDAGSVAFF. The CDR3 coding sequence is TGTGCCAGTAGTACGCCAGATGCGGGAAGTGTAGCTTTCTTT.

The table lists this clone with a few counts. J is TRBJ1-2 and V is TRBV4-2; maybe TRBD1 (5 bases). Between the trimmed V and J ends, which lost 3 bases and 7 bases, there was a span of 9 bases. Per germline, CDR1 LGHNA and CDR2 YNFKEQ. This CDR3 has 12 residues. CDR3 bases: TGTGCCAGCAGCCAGACGGGGCTTGGCTACACCTTC. Translated, it gives CASSQTGLGYTF.

The rearrangement uses TRBV20-1 and TRBJ1-1; tentatively, D is TRBD1 (5 bases). V was shortened by 4 bases and J by 0 bases, with 15 bases between the two germline ends. CDR3 length: 15 amino acids. Germline CDR1 DFQATT, CDR2 SNEGSKA (reference sequence). The CDR3 loop reads CSAIEMGPMNTEAFF. CDR3 coding DNA: TGCAGTGCTATTGAAATGGGACCAATGAACACTGAAGCTTTCTTT.

The chain carries TRBV5-6 and TRBJ2-1; D is possibly TRBD1 (6 bases). The CDR3 is 16 residues long. Germline assignment: CDR1 SGHDT and CDR2 YYEEEE. Trimming shortened V by 2 bases and J by 4 bases, and 16 bases separated the two germline ends. The CDR3 protein is CASSLVQGPLYNEQFF. As DNA, the CDR3 is TGTGCCAGCAGCTTAGTTCAGGGGCCCTTATACAATGAGCAGTTCTTC. Supplemented by reference TRBV5-6 and TRBJ2-1, the full variable domain reads DAGVTQSPTHLIKTRGQQVTLRCSPKSGHDTVSWYQQALGQGPQFIFQYYEEEERQRGNFPDRFSGHQFPNYSSELNVNALLLGDSALYLCASSLVQGPLYNEQFFGPGTRLTVL.